The clone carrying this TCR beta chain was recorded a few times. The data were taken from a study of CD8 T cells in Susac syndrome. V was cut by 7 bases and J by 6 bases, with 19 bases left in between. Germline CDR1 is MNHNS and CDR2 is SASEGT. This CDR3 is 14 amino acids long. RNA in amounts of about 0.5 to 1 ug was reverse transcribed with random hexamers. The immunoSEQ assay covered 54 Vbeta and 13 Jbeta segments for CDR3. Using its own MiXCR run on the immunoSEQ multiplex PCR reads, TCRdb lists one record per CDR3 protein. The table has around 280,000 distinct CDR3 sequences, under 95% seen once; the top ten hold about 0.07%. High-throughput TCR beta sequencing covered peripheral CD8+ and CD4+ T cells. The multiple sclerosis controls were treatment-naive patients, and their relapsing-remitting disease was stable or active. Negative isolation was applied to CD8+ and CD4+ T cells, and FACS enrichment was applied to TEMRA cells.

Sequences were obtained from CD4+ T cells from PBMCs. The chain has TRBV6-1 and TRBJ2-7; possibly TRBD1 or TRBD2 for D (5 bases each). This clonotype originated in a human donor with multiple sclerosis. The CDR3 is CASTPTAEWAEQYF. The CDR3 DNA reads TGTGCCAGCACTCCGACAGCGGAATGGGCCGAGCAGTACTTC.